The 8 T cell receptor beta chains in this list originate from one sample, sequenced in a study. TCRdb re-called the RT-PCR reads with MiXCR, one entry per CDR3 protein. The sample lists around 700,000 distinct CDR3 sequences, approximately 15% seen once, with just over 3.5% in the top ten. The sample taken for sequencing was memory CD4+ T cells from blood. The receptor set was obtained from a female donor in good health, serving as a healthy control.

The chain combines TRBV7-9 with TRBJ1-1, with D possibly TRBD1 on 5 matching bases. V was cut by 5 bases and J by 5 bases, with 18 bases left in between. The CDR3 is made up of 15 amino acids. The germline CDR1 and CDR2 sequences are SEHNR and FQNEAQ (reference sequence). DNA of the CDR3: TGTGCCAGCAGCCCACAACCGGGGCCCGGGACTGAAGCTTTCTTT. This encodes CASSPQPGPGTEAFF.

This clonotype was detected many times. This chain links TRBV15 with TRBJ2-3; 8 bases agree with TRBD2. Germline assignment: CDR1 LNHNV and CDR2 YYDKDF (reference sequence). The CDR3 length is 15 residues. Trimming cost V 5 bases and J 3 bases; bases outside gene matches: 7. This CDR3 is CATSEKRGRTDTQYF. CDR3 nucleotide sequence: TGTGCCACCAGCGAAAAGCGGGGGAGAACAGATACGCAGTATTTT.

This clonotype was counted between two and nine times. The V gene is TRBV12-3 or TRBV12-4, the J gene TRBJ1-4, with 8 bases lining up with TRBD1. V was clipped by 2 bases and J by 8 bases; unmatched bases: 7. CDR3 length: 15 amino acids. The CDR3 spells CASSLSAGGREKLFF. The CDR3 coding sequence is TGTGCCAGCAGTTTATCGGCAGGGGGCAGGGAAAAACTGTTTTTT.

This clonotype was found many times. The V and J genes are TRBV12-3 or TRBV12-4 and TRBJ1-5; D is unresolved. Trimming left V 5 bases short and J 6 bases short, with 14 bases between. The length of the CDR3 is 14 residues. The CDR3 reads CASSLDGRSQPQHF. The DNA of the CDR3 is TGTGCCAGCAGTCTAGACGGTCGGTCTCAGCCCCAGCATTTT.

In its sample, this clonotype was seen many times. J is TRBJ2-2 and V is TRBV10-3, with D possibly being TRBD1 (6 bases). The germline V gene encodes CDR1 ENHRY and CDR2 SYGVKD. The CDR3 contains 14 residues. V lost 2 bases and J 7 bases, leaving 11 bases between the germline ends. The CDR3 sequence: CAISETGRSGELFF. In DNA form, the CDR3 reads TGTGCCATCAGTGAGACAGGGCGGAGCGGGGAGCTGTTTTTT.

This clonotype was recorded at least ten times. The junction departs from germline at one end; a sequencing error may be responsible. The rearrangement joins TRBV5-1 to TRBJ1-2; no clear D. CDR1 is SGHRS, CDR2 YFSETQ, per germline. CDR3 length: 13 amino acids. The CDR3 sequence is CASSLEANYGYTF. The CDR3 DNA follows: TGTGCCAGCAGCTTAGAGGCTAACTATGGCTACACCTTC. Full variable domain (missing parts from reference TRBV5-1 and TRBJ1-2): KAGVTQTPRYLIKTRGQQVTLSCSPISGHRSVSWYQQTPGQGLQFLFEYFSETQRNKGNFPGRFSGRQFSNSRSEMNVSTLELGDSALYLCASSLEANYGYTFGSGTRLTVV.

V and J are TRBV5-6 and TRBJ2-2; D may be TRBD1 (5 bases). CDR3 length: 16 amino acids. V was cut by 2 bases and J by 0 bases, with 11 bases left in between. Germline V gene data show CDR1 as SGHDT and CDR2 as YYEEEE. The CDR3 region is CASSFRGASNTGELFF. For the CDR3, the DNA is TGTGCCAGCAGCTTTCGTGGGGCGTCGAACACCGGGGAGCTGTTTTTT.

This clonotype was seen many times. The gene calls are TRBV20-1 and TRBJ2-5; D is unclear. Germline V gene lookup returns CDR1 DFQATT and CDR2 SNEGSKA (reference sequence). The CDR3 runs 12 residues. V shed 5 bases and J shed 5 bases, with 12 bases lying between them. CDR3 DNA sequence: TGCAGTGCTGGTGGTCTTGGGGAGACCCAGTACTTC. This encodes CSAGGLGETQYF.